The rows below give T cell receptor beta chains drawn from one sample of a study of a mutant IDH1 vaccine in newly diagnosed glioma. Sequencing used immunoSEQ multiplex PCR; TCRdb keeps in-frame clones, though not all of them. The table lists roughly 120,000 clones, over 75% of them singletons. Antigens of these TCRs are unknown. This sample comprised PBMCs, obtained from a glioma patient whose treatment included an IDH1 peptide vaccine. These receptors were collected from a middle-aged man with glioma. Each CDR3 is given with its conserved first and last residue. The order of the fields is V gene, D gene, clone size, J gene, CDR3 length, CDR3 DNA, CDR3 protein. A D gene is named only where the DNA matches it firmly. Only some rows state a clone size, as once, few, many or a class for expanded clones.

V: TRBV5-1; D: TRBD2; size: once; J: TRBJ2-3; length: 16; DNA: TGCGCCAGCAGCTTGGTGGCTAGCGGGGGCACAGATACGCAGTATTTT; CDR3: CASSLVASGGTDTQYF
V: TRBV14; D: .; size: .; J: TRBJ2-3; length: 17; DNA: TGTGCCAGCAGCCACCCCCCCGGCGGGTATAGCACAGATACGCAGTATTTT; CDR3: CASSHPPGGYSTDTQYF
V: TRBV4-1; D: TRBD1; size: .; J: TRBJ1-2; length: 16; DNA: TGCGCCAGCAGCCAAGAGCCGGGACAGGGGATCTATGGCTACACCTTC; CDR3: CASSQEPGQGIYGYTF
V: TRBV27; D: .; size: .; J: TRBJ2-5; length: 15; DNA: TGTGCCAGCAGTTTATTGTGGAACGTCCAAGAGACCCAGTACTTC; CDR3: CASSLLWNVQETQYF
V: TRBV7-9; D: TRBD2; size: .; J: TRBJ2-5; length: 17; DNA: TGTGCCAGCGCCCGGCTAGCGGGAGGAACAGGACGAGAGACCCAGTACTTC; CDR3: CASARLAGGTGRETQYF
V: TRBV28; D: .; size: .; J: TRBJ1-5; length: 13; DNA: TGTGCCAGCAGCCTCCCGGACGGACAGCCCCAGCATTTT; CDR3: CASSLPDGQPQHF
V: TRBV7-2; D: .; size: .; J: TRBJ2-4; length: 16; DNA: TGTGCCAGCAGCCCCGACGGAATACGAGCCAAAAACATTCAGTACTTC; CDR3: CASSPDGIRAKNIQYF
V: TRBV1; D: .; size: .; J: TRBJ2-7; length: 14; DNA: TGCACCAGCAGCCAAGATATGGTGGGGAGCGAGCAGTACTTC; CDR3: CTSSQDMVGSEQYF
V: TRBV6-1; D: .; size: .; J: TRBJ1-3; length: 14; DNA: TGTGCCAGCAGTGTCCAGGGTACAGGAAACACCATATATTTT; CDR3: CASSVQGTGNTIYF
V: TRBV9; D: .; size: many; J: TRBJ2-7; length: 14; DNA: TGTGCCAGCAGCGTAGGACAGGAAACCTACGAGCAGTACTTC; CDR3: CASSVGQETYEQYF
V: TRBV6-6; D: .; size: .; J: TRBJ1-6; length: 15; DNA: TGTGCCAGCAGTTACAACGGATTCAATAATTCACCCCTCCACTTT; CDR3: CASSYNGFNNSPLHF
V: TRBV5-8; D: TRBD1; size: .; J: TRBJ2-5; length: 15; DNA: TGTGCCAGCAGCTTGGGCAGGGGGCCCCAAGAGACCCAGTACTTC; CDR3: CASSLGRGPQETQYF
V: TRBV29-1; D: .; size: .; J: TRBJ1-2; length: 12; DNA: TGCAGCGTCGGTGGACAGAACTATGGCTACACCTTC; CDR3: CSVGGQNYGYTF
V: TRBV7-2; D: TRBD2; size: few; J: TRBJ2-1; length: 13; DNA: TGTGCCAGCAGCTCGGGACTAGCGAATGAGCAGTTCTTC; CDR3: CASSSGLANEQFF
V: TRBV30; D: .; size: few; J: TRBJ1-2; length: 13; DNA: TGTGCCTGGAGTGTAGTCGTGACGGGAGGCTACACCTTC; CDR3: CAWSVVVTGGYTF
V: TRBV19; D: .; size: .; J: TRBJ1-1; length: 15; DNA: TGTGCCAGTAGTACCGGACGGTTGGCGAACACTGAAGCTTTCTTT; CDR3: CASSTGRLANTEAFF
V: TRBV6-6; D: .; size: .; J: TRBJ2-5; length: 13; DNA: TGTGCCAGCAGTCCAGGGGATTGGGAGACCCAGTACTTC; CDR3: CASSPGDWETQYF
V: TRBV4-3; D: .; size: .; J: TRBJ1-1; length: 15; DNA: TGCGCCAGCAGCCAAGATGAACAGGCGAACACTGAAGCTTTCTTT; CDR3: CASSQDEQANTEAFF
V: TRBV28; D: .; size: .; J: TRBJ2-7; length: 14; DNA: TGTGCCAGCAGGAAGACAGGCGGGGGCTACGAGCAGTACTTC; CDR3: CASRKTGGGYEQYF
V: TRBV6-1; D: .; size: .; J: TRBJ1-3; length: 17; DNA: TGTGCCAGCAGTGAAGCGCTTCGGGGTTACTCTGGAAACACCATATATTTT; CDR3: CASSEALRGYSGNTIYF
V: TRBV4-2; D: .; size: few; J: TRBJ1-5; length: 16; DNA: TGTGCCAGCAGCCAAGTAAAGGACTATAGCAATCAGCCCCAGCATTTT; CDR3: CASSQVKDYSNQPQHF
V: TRBV2; D: .; size: .; J: TRBJ1-2; length: 14; DNA: TGTGCCAGCAGTCGGGACATACCTAACTATGGCTACACCTTC; CDR3: CASSRDIPNYGYTF
V: TRBV7-2; D: TRBD1; size: once; J: TRBJ2-2; length: 16; DNA: TGTGCCAGCAGCTTGACCGGGACAGCGAACACCGGGGAGCTGTTTTTT; CDR3: CASSLTGTANTGELFF
V: TRBV20-1; D: .; size: few; J: TRBJ1-2; length: 11; DNA: TGCAGTGCTACAGGGATCTATGGCTACACCTTC; CDR3: CSATGIYGYTF
V: TRBV20-1; D: TRBD2; size: .; J: TRBJ2-1; length: 11; DNA: TGCAGTGCTGGGACTAACCCGGAGCAGTTCTTC; CDR3: CSAGTNPEQFF
V: TRBV11-2; D: TRBD1; size: .; J: TRBJ2-3; length: 17; DNA: TGTGCCAGCAGCTTAGATCCTGGGACAGGGGGCTCGAATACGCAGTATTTT; CDR3: CASSLDPGTGGSNTQYF
V: TRBV9; D: .; size: .; J: TRBJ2-7; length: 11; DNA: TGTGCCAGCAGCGATGGGGACGAGCAGTACTTC; CDR3: CASSDGDEQYF
V: TRBV5-1; D: TRBD1; size: .; J: TRBJ2-1; length: 16; DNA: TGCGCCAGCAGCATCCAAACCGGGACAGAGGCTCGAGAGCAGTTCTTC; CDR3: CASSIQTGTEAREQFF
V: TRBV30; D: .; size: few; J: TRBJ1-2; length: 13; DNA: TGTGCCTGGAGTCGGAGGGGCGCCGGGGGCTACACCTTC; CDR3: CAWSRRGAGGYTF
V: TRBV5-4; D: TRBD2; size: .; J: TRBJ2-5; length: 14; DNA: TGTGCCAGCAGCGACTTAGCGGGGGGGCTGACCCAGTACTTC; CDR3: CASSDLAGGLTQYF
V: TRBV4-2; D: TRBD2; size: .; J: TRBJ2-1; length: 17; DNA: TGTGCCAGCAGCCAAGTTGAGAGCGGGGGCCTCTACAATGAGCAGTTCTTC; CDR3: CASSQVESGGLYNEQFF
V: TRBV10-3; D: TRBD1; size: .; J: TRBJ1-1; length: 15; DNA: TGTGCCATCATGCAGACCGGGACAGGCGTCACTGAAGCTTTCTTT; CDR3: CAIMQTGTGVTEAFF
V: TRBV28; D: TRBD1; size: .; J: TRBJ1-1; length: 11; DNA: TGTGCCAGCAGTGACAGGGTTTCGGCTTTCTTT; CDR3: CASSDRVSAFF
V: TRBV29-1; D: .; size: .; J: TRBJ2-7; length: 15; DNA: TGCAGCGCCCGAGGCGGAATCCCCCCCAGTTACGAGCAGTACTTC; CDR3: CSARGGIPPSYEQYF
V: TRBV20-1; D: .; size: once; J: TRBJ1-1; length: 11; DNA: TGCAGTGCTGGCCCGTACACTGAAGCTTTCTTT; CDR3: CSAGPYTEAFF
V: TRBV19; D: TRBD2; size: .; J: TRBJ2-3; length: 15; DNA: TGTGCCAGTAGTCCCCAGCGGGGGGGCACAGATACGCAGTATTTT; CDR3: CASSPQRGGTDTQYF
V: TRBV25-1; D: .; size: .; J: TRBJ2-3; length: 12; DNA: TGTGCCAGCTCCTATAGCACAGATACGCAGTATTTT; CDR3: CASSYSTDTQYF
V: TRBV6-4; D: TRBD2; size: few; J: TRBJ2-1; length: 14; DNA: TGTGCCAGCAGTGAGCGGGGGGGCCACAATGAGCAGTTCTTC; CDR3: CASSERGGHNEQFF
V: TRBV27; D: TRBD2; size: .; J: TRBJ2-3; length: 15; DNA: TGTGCCAGCAGTTTACGGGGCGGGAGGACAGATACGCAGTATTTT; CDR3: CASSLRGGRTDTQYF
V: TRBV7-8; D: TRBD1; size: .; J: TRBJ2-7; length: 15; DNA: TGTGCCAGCAGCCCCGGACAGGAATACACCTACGAGCAGTACTTC; CDR3: CASSPGQEYTYEQYF
V: TRBV7-9; D: .; size: .; J: TRBJ2-7; length: 15; DNA: TGTGCCAGCAGCTCTGGATACCTAAGCTCCTACGAGCAGTACTTC; CDR3: CASSSGYLSSYEQYF
V: TRBV4-3; D: .; size: few; J: TRBJ1-2; length: 17; DNA: TGCGCCAGCAGCCAAGATCTTGGGACATTCCTTAACTATGGCTACACCTTC; CDR3: CASSQDLGTFLNYGYTF
V: TRBV4-2; D: TRBD2; size: .; J: TRBJ2-2; length: 15; DNA: TGTGCCAGCAGCCCCTCGGGACTAGTAGACGGGGAGCTGTTTTTT; CDR3: CASSPSGLVDGELFF
V: TRBV6-1; D: TRBD1; size: few; J: TRBJ1-2; length: 14; DNA: TGTGCCAGCATGAGGGACAGGGTGAACTATGGCTACACCTTC; CDR3: CASMRDRVNYGYTF
V: TRBV30; D: .; size: .; J: TRBJ2-3; length: 15; DNA: TGTGCCTGGAAATTCGGAGGAGTGGGGTGGGATACGCAGTATTTT; CDR3: CAWKFGGVGWDTQYF
V: TRBV18; D: .; size: .; J: TRBJ1-4; length: 16; DNA: TGTGCCAGCTCACCCGCCGGGGGAACAACTAATGAAAAACTGTTTTTT; CDR3: CASSPAGGTTNEKLFF
V: TRBV6-4; D: .; size: .; J: TRBJ2-1; length: 13; DNA: TGTGCCAGCAGCGCTATAATGGGCAATGAGCAGTTCTTC; CDR3: CASSAIMGNEQFF